This entry lists 20 T cell receptor beta chains sequenced from one sample in a study of cytomegalovirus exposure and HLA in healthy donors. PCR employed 60 Vbeta and 13 Jbeta primers. Using immunoSEQ multiplex PCR, the repertoire was profiled, and TCRdb retains in-frame clones only, with some absent. The top ten clones hold 10% to 11% of a sample with about 98,000 clones, about four fifths of them seen once. Sequencing was performed on PBMCs. The receptors stem from a man in his late teens or twenties in good health and CMV-seropositive.

The chain couples TRBV2 to TRBJ2-7; 7 nucleotides align to TRBD2. The length of the CDR3 is 15 residues. The germline gives CDR1 SNHLY, CDR2 FYNNEI. V lost 3 bases, J lost 1 base, and 6 bases stayed unmatched. CDR3 bases: TGTGCCAGCAGTGATCTAGGACTAGTTTCCTACGAGCAGTACTTC. It translates to CASSDLGLVSYEQYF.

The chain has TRBV4-2 and TRBJ2-7; D may be TRBD2 (5 bases). Trimming removed 1 base from V and 4 bases from J, with 5 bases in between. The CDR3 consists of 12 residues. Germline CDR1 and CDR2: LGHNA and YNFKEQ. CDR3 in DNA: TGTGCCAGCAGCCAAGGAGGGTACGAGCAGTACTTC. It specifies CASSQGGYEQYF.

V is TRBV15 and J is TRBJ2-2; D not resolved. The CDR3 is 17 residues long. With 0 bases removed from V and 0 bases from J, the gap between germline ends came to 11 bases. In germline, CDR1 is LNHNV, CDR2 YYDKDF (reference sequence). DNA for the CDR3: TGTGCCACCAGCAGAGATCCCCCGGGTACGAACACCGGGGAGCTGTTTTTT. It translates to CATSRDPPGTNTGELFF.

J is TRBJ2-1 and V is TRBV7-7; 7 positions agree with TRBD1. CDR1 is SSHAT and CDR2 is FNYEAQ in the germline V gene (reference sequence). The V and J ends lost 5 bases and 7 bases, in that order; junction bases with no gene match: 8. CDR3 size: 14 residues. CDR3 sequence: CASSRGQESNEQFF. The CDR3 region has the DNA TGTGCCAGCAGCAGAGGACAGGAATCAAATGAGCAGTTCTTC.

This clone was counted between two and nine times. V and J are TRBV28 and TRBJ2-4; D is undetermined. The length of the CDR3 is 14 residues. V lost 2 bases and J lost 0, with 5 bases in between. Looked up from germline, CDR1 is MDHEN and CDR2 is SYDVKM. The CDR3 nucleotides are TGTGCCAGCAGTTTAACAGTAGCCAAAAACATTCAGTACTTC. Amino acids: CASSLTVAKNIQYF.

The chain combines TRBV6-5 with TRBJ2-3, with a weak D call TRBD2 (6 bases). This CDR3 region has 15 residues. From germline, CDR1 is MNHEY and CDR2 SVGAGI. Trimming left V 4 bases short and J 4 bases short, with 15 bases between. Here the CDR3 DNA reads TGTGCCAGCAGTTTAAAGGCGGGAAGGGCAGATACGCAGTATTTT. Translating it yields CASSLKAGRADTQYF.

The CDR3 DNA follows: TGTGCCAGCAGTGACTCTCCCCTTAATGAGCAGTTCTTC. This sequence encodes CASSDSPLNEQFF. The V and J genes are TRBV6-4 and TRBJ2-1; D is uncertain. CDR3 length: 13 residues. V was shortened by 0 bases and J by 7 bases, with 7 bases between the two germline ends. Germline V gene lookup returns CDR1 MRHNA and CDR2 SNTAGT.

The chain joins TRBV11-1 to TRBJ2-7; 8 nucleotides align to TRBD1. Germline CDR1 SGHAT, CDR2 FQDESV (reference sequence). The CDR3 is 15 amino acids. The V segment lost 0 bases and the J segment 0 bases; nucleotides outside the gene matches: 1. CDR3 bases: TGTGCCAGCAGCTTAGCAGGACAGGGCTCCTACGAGCAGTACTTC. Protein product: CASSLAGQGSYEQYF.

This chain uses TRBV6-5 with TRBJ2-2; 8 nucleotides match TRBD2. With 7 bases clipped from V and 3 bases from J, the junction kept 4 bases outside the gene matches. CDR1 MNHEY and CDR2 SVGAGI come from the germline V gene. This CDR3 comprises 14 residues. Written as DNA, the CDR3 is TGTGCCAGCACCGGGGGGGCCGACACCGGGGAGCTGTTTTTT. Protein product: CASTGGADTGELFF.

The rearrangement joins TRBV5-1 to TRBJ1-5, with D tentatively TRBD1 (6 bases). CDR3 length equals 15 residues. Germline V gene data show CDR1 as SGHRS and CDR2 as YFSETQ. V gave up 0 bases and J gave up 6 bases, with 13 bases separating them. The CDR3 region has the DNA TGCGCCAGCAGCTTGGAGCGGGGGGGCAGTCAGCCCCAGCATTTT. Protein: CASSLERGGSQPQHF.

The rearrangement joins TRBV5-1 to TRBJ2-3, with D possibly being TRBD2 (6 bases). There are 15 residues in the CDR3. Trimming removed 3 bases from V and 6 bases from J, with 17 bases in between. Germline values: CDR1 SGHRS, CDR2 YFSETQ. CDR3 residues: CASSYQGVREDTQYF. The CDR3, as DNA: TGCGCCAGCAGCTACCAAGGGGTCCGGGAGGATACGCAGTATTTT.

The J gene is TRBJ1-1, the V gene TRBV6-6; TRBD1 aligns across 10 bases. This CDR3 is 15 amino acids long. The V segment lost 2 bases and the J segment 8 bases; nucleotides outside the gene matches: 8. Germline CDR1 is MNHNY and CDR2 is SVGAGI (reference sequence). DNA for the CDR3: TGTGCCAGCAGTTACCGGGACAGGGGTTTGGGGGAAGCTTTCTTT. This translates into CASSYRDRGLGEAFF.

This rearrangement joins TRBV28 to TRBJ2-7, with D perhaps matching TRBD2 (6 bases). Per germline, CDR1 MDHEN and CDR2 SYDVKM. This CDR3 comprises 12 residues. V was trimmed by 3 bases and J by 4 bases, leaving 7 bases between them. CDR3 in amino acids: CASSLRGYEQYF. DNA of the CDR3: TGTGCCAGCAGTTTGCGGGGTTACGAGCAGTACTTC. Together with reference TRBV28 and TRBJ2-7, the CDR3 gives the full variable domain: DVKVTQSSRYLVKRTGEKVFLECVQDMDHENMFWYRQDPGLGLRLIYFSYDVKMKEKGDIPEGYSVSREKKERFSLILESASTNQTSMYLCASSLRGYEQYFGPGTRLTVT.

The rearrangement uses TRBV5-1 and TRBJ2-5; 8 nucleotides match TRBD2. The V gene's germline CDR1 is SGHRS and CDR2 YFSETQ. Trimming took 4 bases from V and 4 from J; bases not matched to a gene: 6. The CDR3 has 14 amino acids. The CDR3 bases are TGCGCCAGCAGCCCGACTAGCGTCCGAGAGACCCAGTACTTC. Translated, it gives CASSPTSVRETQYF.

The chain employs TRBV6-5 and TRBJ2-7, with TRBD1 identical over 9 bases. The CDR3 contains 15 residues. The V gene's germline CDR1 is MNHEY and CDR2 SVGAGI. Trimming removed 0 bases from V and 2 bases from J; junction bases left unmatched: 2. CDR3 loop: CASSYSRDRAYEQYF. CDR3 DNA sequence: TGTGCCAGCAGTTACTCCCGGGACAGGGCCTACGAGCAGTACTTC.

This chain links TRBV5-5 with TRBJ1-1; D perhaps matches TRBD1 (6 bases). The CDR3 has 14 amino acids. In germline, CDR1 is SGHKS, CDR2 YYEKEE (reference sequence). V was shortened by 4 bases and J by 0 bases, with 10 bases between the two germline ends. CDR3 coding DNA: TGTGCCAGCAGCCCGGGACACTTGAACACTGAAGCTTTCTTT. It encodes CASSPGHLNTEAFF.

This clone has just one count. The rearrangement links TRBV4-1 to TRBJ2-7, with TRBD2 matching 10 bases. The germline V gene has CDR1 MGHRA and CDR2 YSYEKL. With V trimmed by 4 bases and J by 3 bases, 6 bases remained unmatched. CDR3 length equals 15 residues. CDR3: CASSPGTSEFYEQYF. The CDR3 DNA reads as TGCGCCAGCAGCCCTGGGACTAGCGAATTCTACGAGCAGTACTTC.

The chain links TRBV30 to TRBJ1-6; 11 nucleotides align to TRBD1. The CDR3 has 16 residues. Germline values: CDR1 GTSNPN, CDR2 SVGIG (reference sequence). Losses at the gene ends were 8 bases for V and 10 bases for J; bases not matched to a gene: 16. CDR3 sequence (DNA): TGTGCCGGGAAACGGAACCCCGGGACAGGGGGGTCACCCCTCCACTTT. Protein product: CAGKRNPGTGGSPLHF. Complete variable domain (other parts from reference TRBV30 and TRBJ1-6): SQTIHQWPATLVQPVGSPLSLECTVEGTSNPNLYWYRQAAGRGLQLLFYSVGIGQISSEVPQNLSASRPQDRQFILSSKKLLLSDSGFYLCAGKRNPGTGGSPLHFGNGTRLTVT.

V is TRBV9 and J is TRBJ1-6; possibly TRBD1 for D (5 bases). V lost 0 bases, J lost 8 bases, and 12 bases lay in between. From germline, CDR1 is SGDLS and CDR2 YYNGEE. The CDR3 contains 15 residues. CDR3: CASSVVGASDSPLHF. In nucleotides, the CDR3 is TGTGCCAGCAGCGTAGTAGGGGCCAGCGATTCACCCCTCCACTTT.

V is TRBV7-2 and J is TRBJ1-2, with TRBD1 matching 9 bases. V was pared by 5 bases and J by 7 bases, with 11 bases of the junction left unmatched. Germline CDR1 SGHTA, CDR2 FQGNSA. The CDR3 contains 15 residues. The CDR3 sequence: CASSQSTGGGGGYTF. For the CDR3, the DNA is TGTGCCAGCAGCCAAAGCACAGGGGGCGGTGGTGGCTACACCTTC.